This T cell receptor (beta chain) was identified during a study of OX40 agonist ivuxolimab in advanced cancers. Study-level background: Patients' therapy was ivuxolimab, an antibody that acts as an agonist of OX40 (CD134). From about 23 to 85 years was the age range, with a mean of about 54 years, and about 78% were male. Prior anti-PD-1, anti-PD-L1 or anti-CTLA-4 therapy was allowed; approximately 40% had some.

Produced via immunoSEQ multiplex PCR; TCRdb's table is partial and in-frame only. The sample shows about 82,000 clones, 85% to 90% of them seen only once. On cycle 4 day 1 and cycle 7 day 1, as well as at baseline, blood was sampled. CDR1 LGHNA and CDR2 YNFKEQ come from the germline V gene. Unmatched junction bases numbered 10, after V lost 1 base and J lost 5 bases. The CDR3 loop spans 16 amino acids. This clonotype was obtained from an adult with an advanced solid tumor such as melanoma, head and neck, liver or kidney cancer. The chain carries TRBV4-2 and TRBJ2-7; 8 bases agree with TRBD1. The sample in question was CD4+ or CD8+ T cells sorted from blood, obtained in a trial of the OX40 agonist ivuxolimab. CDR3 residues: CASSQVRSGGIDEQYF. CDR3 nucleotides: TGTGCCAGCAGCCAAGTACGGTCAGGGGGCATTGACGAGCAGTACTTC.